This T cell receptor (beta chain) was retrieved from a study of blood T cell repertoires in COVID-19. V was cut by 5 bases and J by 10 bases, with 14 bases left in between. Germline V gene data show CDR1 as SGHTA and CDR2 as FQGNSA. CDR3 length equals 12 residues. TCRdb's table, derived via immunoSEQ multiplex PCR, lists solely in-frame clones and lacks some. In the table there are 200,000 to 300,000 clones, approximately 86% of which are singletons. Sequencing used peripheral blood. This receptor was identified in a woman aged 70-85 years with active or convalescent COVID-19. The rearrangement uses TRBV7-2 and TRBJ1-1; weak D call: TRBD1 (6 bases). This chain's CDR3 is CASSPGQTRAFF. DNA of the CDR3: TGTGCCAGCAGCCCAGGACAGACCCGAGCTTTCTTT.